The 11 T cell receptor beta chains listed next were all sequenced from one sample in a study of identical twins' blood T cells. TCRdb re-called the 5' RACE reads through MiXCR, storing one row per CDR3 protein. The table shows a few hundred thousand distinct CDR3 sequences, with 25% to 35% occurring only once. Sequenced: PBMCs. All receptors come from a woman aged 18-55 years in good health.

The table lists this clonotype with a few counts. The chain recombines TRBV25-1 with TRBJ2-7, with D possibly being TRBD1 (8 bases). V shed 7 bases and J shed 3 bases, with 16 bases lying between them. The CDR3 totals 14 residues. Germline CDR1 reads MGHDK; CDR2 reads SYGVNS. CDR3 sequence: CASTGTGGGYEQYF. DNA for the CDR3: TGTGCCAGCACCGGAACAGGGGGGGGCTACGAGCAGTACTTC.

This chain's CDR3 is CASSCWFNEFFF. In DNA form, the CDR3 reads TGTGCCAGCAGTTGCTGGTTCAACGAGTTTTTCTTT. The chain combines TRBV6-2 or TRBV6-3 with TRBJ1-1; no firm D call. V was cut by 4 bases and J by 13 bases, with 16 bases left in between. CDR3 length: 12 residues. From germline, CDR1 is MNHEY and CDR2 SVGEGT.

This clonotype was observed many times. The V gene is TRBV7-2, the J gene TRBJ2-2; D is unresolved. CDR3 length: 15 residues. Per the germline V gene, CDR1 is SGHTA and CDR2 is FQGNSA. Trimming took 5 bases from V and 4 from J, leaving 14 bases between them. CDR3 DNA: TGTGCCAGCAGCCTTATCGCGACTTTCACCGGGGAGCTGTTTTTT. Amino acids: CASSLIATFTGELFF.

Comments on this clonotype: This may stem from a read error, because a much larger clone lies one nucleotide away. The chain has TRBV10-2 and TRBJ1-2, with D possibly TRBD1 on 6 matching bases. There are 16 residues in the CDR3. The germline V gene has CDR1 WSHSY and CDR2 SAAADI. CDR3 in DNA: TGCGCCAGCAGTGGACTTTTGGGACACGAGGACTATGGCTGCACCTTC. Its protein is CASSGLLGHEDYGCTF.

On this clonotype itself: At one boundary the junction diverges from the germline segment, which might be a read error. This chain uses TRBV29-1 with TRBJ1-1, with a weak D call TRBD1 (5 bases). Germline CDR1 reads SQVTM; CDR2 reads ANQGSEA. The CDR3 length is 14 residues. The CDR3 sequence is CSVVGRALSSEALF. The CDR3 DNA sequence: TGCAGCGTTGTAGGCAGGGCTTTATCCTCTGAAGCTCTCTTT.

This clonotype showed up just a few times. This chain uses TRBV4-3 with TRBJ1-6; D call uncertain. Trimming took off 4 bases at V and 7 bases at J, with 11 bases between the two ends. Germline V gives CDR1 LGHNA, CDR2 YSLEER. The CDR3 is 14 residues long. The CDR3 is CASSLGGINSPLHF. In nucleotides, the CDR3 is TGCGCCAGCAGCCTCGGAGGGATAAATTCACCCCTCCACTTT.

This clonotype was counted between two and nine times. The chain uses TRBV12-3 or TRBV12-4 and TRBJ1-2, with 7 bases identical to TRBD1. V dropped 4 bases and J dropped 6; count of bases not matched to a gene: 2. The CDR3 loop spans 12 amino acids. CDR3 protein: CASSYGTDGYTF. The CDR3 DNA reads TGTGCCAGCAGTTACGGGACAGATGGCTACACCTTC.

The DNA of the CDR3 is TGCAGCTCGGCGTGGAACAGTTTCCAAGAGACCCAGTACTTC. It specifies CSSAWNSFQETQYF. The chain uses TRBV29-1 and TRBJ2-5; D uncertain. Trimming stripped 8 bases from V and 1 base from J, with 17 bases between. Per germline, CDR1 SQVTM and CDR2 ANQGSEA. This CDR3 is 14 amino acids long. The entire variable domain, with the rest obtained from reference TRBV29-1 and TRBJ2-5, is as follows: SAVISQKPSRDICQRGTSLTIQCQVDSQVTMMFWYRQQPGQSLTLIATANQGSEATYESGFVIDKFPISRPNLTFSTLTVSNMSPEDSSIYLCSSAWNSFQETQYFGPGTRLLVL.

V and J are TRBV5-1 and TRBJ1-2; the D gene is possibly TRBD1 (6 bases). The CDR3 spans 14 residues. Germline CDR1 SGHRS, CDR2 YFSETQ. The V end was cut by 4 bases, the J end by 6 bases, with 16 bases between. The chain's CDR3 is CASSAGMGADGYTF. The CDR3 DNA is TGCGCCAGCAGCGCGGGTATGGGGGCAGATGGCTACACCTTC.

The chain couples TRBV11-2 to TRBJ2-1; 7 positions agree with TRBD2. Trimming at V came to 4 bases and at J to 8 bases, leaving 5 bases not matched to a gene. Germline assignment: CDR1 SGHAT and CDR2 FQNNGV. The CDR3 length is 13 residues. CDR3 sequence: CASSWTSLYEQFF. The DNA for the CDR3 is TGTGCCAGCAGCTGGACTAGTTTGTATGAGCAGTTCTTC.

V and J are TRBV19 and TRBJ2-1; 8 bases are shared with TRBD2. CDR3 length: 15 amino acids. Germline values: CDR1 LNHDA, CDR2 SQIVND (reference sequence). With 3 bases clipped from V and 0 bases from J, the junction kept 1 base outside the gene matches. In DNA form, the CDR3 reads TGTGCCAGTAGTATGAGCGGGAGCTCCTACAATGAGCAGTTCTTC. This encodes CASSMSGSSYNEQFF.